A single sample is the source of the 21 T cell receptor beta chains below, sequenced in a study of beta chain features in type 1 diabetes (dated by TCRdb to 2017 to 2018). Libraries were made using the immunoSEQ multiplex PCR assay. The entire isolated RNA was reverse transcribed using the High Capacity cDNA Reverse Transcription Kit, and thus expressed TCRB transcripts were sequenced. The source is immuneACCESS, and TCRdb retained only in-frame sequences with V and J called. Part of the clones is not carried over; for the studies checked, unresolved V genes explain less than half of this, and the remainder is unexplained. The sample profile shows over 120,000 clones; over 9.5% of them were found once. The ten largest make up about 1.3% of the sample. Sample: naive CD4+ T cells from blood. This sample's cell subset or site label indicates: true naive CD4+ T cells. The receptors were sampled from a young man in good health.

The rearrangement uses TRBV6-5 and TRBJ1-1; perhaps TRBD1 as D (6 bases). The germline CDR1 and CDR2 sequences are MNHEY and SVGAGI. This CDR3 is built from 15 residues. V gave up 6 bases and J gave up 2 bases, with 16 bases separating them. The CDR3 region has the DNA TGTGCCAGCAGCCGAGGGGGGGGCATTAACACTGAAGCTTTCTTT. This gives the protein CASSRGGGINTEAFF.

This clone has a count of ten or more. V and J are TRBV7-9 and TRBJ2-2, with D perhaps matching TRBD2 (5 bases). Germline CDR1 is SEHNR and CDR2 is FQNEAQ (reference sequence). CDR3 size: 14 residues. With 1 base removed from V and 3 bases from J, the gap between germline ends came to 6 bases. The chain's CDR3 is CASSLVGDTGELFF. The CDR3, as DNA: TGTGCCAGCAGCTTAGTGGGAGACACCGGGGAGCTGTTTTTT. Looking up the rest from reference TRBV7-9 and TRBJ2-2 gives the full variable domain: DTGVSQNPRHKITKRGQNVTFRCDPISEHNRLYWYRQTLGQGPEFLTYFQNEAQLEKSRLLSDRFSAERPKGSFSTLEIQRTEQGDSAMYLCASSLVGDTGELFFGEGSRLTVL.

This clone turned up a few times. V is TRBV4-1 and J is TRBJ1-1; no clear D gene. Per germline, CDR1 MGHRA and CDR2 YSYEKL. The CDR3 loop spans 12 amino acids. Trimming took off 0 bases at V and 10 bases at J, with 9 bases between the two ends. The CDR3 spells CASSQERSGAFF. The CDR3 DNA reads TGCGCCAGCAGCCAAGAAAGATCGGGAGCTTTCTTT.

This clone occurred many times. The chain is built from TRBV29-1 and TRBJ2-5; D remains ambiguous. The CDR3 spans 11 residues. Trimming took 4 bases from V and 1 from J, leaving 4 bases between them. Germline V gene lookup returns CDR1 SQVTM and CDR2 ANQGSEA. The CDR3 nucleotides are TGCAGCGTTGCAGTCCAAGAGACCCAGTACTTC. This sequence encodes CSVAVQETQYF.

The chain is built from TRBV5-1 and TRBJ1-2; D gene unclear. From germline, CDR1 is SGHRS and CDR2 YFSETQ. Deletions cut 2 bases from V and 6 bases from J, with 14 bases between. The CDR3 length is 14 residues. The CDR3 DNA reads TGCGCCAGCAGCTTATCGACATTTGACAATGGCTACACCTTC. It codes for CASSLSTFDNGYTF.

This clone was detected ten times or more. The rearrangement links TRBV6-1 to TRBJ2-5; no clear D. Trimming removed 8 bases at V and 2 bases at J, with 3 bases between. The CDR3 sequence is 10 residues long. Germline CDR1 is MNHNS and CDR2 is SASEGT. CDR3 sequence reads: CASSQETQYF. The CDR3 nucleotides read TGTGCCAGCTCTCAAGAGACCCAGTACTTC.

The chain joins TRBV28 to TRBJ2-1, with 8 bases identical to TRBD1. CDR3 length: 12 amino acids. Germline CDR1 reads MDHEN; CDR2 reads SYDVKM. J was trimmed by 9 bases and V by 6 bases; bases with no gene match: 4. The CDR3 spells CASSRDRGEQFF. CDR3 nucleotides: TGTGCCAGCAGCCGAGACAGGGGTGAGCAGTTCTTC.

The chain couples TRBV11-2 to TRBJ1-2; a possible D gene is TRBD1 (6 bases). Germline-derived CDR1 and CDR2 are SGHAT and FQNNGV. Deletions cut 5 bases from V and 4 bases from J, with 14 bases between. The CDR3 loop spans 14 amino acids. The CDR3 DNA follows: TGTGCCAGCAGCCCTGGGGGGGCTAGCTATGGCTACACCTTC. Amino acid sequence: CASSPGGASYGYTF.

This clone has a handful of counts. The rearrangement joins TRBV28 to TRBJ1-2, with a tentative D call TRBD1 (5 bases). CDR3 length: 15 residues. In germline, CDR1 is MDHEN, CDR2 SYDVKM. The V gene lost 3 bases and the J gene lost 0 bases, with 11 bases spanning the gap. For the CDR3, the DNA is TGTGCCAGCAGTTTCACAGGCAAAGCTAACTATGGCTACACCTTC. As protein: CASSFTGKANYGYTF.

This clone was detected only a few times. CDR3 DNA sequence: TGTGCCAGCAGCCGGTCTAGCGGGGAGGTAGAGACCCAGTACTTC. The encoded protein is CASSRSSGEVETQYF. V gene TRBV2 combines with J gene TRBJ2-5; TRBD2 aligns across 9 bases. The CDR3 has 15 amino acids. Germline lookup yields CDR1 SNHLY and CDR2 FYNNEI. J was trimmed by 4 bases and V by 6 bases; bases with no gene match: 9.

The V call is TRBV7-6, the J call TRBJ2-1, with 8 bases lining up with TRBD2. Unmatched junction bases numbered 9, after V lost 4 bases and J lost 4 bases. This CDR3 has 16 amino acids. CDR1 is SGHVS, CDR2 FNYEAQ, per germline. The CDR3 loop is CASSSILLAVYNEQFF. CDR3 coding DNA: TGTGCCAGCAGCTCGATCCTACTAGCGGTGTACAATGAGCAGTTCTTC.

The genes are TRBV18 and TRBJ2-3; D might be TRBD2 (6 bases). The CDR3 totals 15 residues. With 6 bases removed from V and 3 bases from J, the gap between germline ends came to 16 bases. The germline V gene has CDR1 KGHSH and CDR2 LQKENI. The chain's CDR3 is CASSSPGGDTDTQYF. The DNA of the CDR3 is TGTGCCAGCTCGTCCCCGGGCGGGGATACAGATACGCAGTATTTT. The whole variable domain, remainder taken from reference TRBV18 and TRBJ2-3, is NAGVMQNPRHLVRRRGQEARLRCSPMKGHSHVYWYRQLPEEGLKFMVYLQKENIIDESGMPKERFSAEFPKEGPSILRIQQVVRGDSAAYFCASSSPGGDTDTQYFGPGTRLTVL.

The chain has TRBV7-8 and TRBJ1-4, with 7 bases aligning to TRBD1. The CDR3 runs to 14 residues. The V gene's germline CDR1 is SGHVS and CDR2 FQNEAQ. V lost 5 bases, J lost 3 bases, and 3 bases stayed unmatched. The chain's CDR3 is CASSTGTANEKLFF. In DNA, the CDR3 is TGTGCCAGCAGCACCGGGACAGCTAATGAAAAACTGTTTTTT.

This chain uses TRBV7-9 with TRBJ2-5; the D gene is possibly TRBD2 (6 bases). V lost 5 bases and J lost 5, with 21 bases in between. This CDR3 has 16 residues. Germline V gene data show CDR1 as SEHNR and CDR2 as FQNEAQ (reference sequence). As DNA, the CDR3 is TGTGCCAGCAGCCGTAGTGGCTTGGGGGGTCAGGAGACCCAGTACTTC. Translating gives CASSRSGLGGQETQYF.

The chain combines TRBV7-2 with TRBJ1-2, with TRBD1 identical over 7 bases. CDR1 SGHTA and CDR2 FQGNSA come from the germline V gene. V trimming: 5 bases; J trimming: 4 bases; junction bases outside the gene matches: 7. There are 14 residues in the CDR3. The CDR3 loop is CASSRARGTYGYTF. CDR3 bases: TGTGCCAGCAGCCGGGCCAGGGGGACCTATGGCTACACCTTC.

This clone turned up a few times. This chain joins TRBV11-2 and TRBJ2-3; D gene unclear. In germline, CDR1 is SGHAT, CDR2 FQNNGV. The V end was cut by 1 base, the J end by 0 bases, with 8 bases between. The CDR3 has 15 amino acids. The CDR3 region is CASSLVGQSTDTQYF. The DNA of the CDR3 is TGTGCCAGCAGCTTAGTTGGGCAGAGCACAGATACGCAGTATTTT.

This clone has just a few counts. In DNA, the CDR3 is TGCGCCAGCAGCCAAGGAGACAGGGACACCGGGGAGCTGTTTTTT. Translation: CASSQGDRDTGELFF. V is TRBV4-3 and J is TRBJ2-2; 7 bases align to TRBD1. The CDR3 sequence is 15 residues long. V lost 1 base to trimming and J lost 3 bases; unmatched junction nucleotides: 2. The V gene's germline CDR1 is LGHNA and CDR2 YSLEER.

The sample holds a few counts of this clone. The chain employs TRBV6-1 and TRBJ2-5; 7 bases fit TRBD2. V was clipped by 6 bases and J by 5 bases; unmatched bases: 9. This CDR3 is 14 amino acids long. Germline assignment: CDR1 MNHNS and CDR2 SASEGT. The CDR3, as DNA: TGTGCCAGCAGGCTGCGGACTAGAGGGGAGACCCAGTACTTC. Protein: CASRLRTRGETQYF.

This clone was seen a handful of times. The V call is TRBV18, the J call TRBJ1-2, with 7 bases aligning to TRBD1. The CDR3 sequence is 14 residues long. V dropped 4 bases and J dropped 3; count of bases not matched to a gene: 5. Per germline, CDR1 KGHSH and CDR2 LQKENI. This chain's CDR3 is CASSRDRADYGYTF. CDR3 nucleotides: TGTGCCAGCTCACGCGACAGGGCAGACTATGGCTACACCTTC.

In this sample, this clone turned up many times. The CDR3 DNA reads TGTGCCAGCAGCTTAGCCGCGGGGCTTAATGAAAAACTGTTTTTT. Its protein is CASSLAAGLNEKLFF. The chain combines TRBV7-2 with TRBJ1-4; weak D call: TRBD1 (5 bases). Per germline, CDR1 SGHTA and CDR2 FQGNSA. The CDR3 totals 15 residues. V lost 0 bases and J lost 4, with 9 bases in between.

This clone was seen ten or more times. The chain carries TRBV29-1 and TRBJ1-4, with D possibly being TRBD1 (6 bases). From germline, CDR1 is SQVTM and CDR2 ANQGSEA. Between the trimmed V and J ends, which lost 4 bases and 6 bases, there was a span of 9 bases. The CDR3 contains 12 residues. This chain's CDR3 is CSVGTVDEKLFF. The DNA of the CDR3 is TGCAGCGTTGGGACAGTTGATGAAAAACTGTTTTTT. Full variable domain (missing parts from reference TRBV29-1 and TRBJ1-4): SAVISQKPSRDICQRGTSLTIQCQVDSQVTMMFWYRQQPGQSLTLIATANQGSEATYESGFVIDKFPISRPNLTFSTLTVSNMSPEDSSIYLCSVGTVDEKLFFGSGTQLSVL.